This T cell receptor (beta chain) was profiled in a study of blood T cells in healthy people across ages. A second PCR of about 6 to 12 cycles used a sample-barcoded 5' primer and a J-beta primer mix. MiXCR, run by TCRdb on the 5' RACE reads, gives a single entry per CDR3 protein. The sample includes about 640,000 distinct CDR3 sequences, 58% of them seen just once. With 5 bases clipped from V and 7 bases from J, the junction kept 11 bases outside the gene matches. The CDR3 spans 17 residues. Germline CDR1 reads SGHTA; CDR2 reads FQGNSA. The sequenced sample was blood. This chain links TRBV7-2 with TRBJ2-2, with TRBD1 matching over 12 bases. The receptor was isolated from a man aged 55 to 70 in good health. The CDR3 here is CASSLPGQGAMNGELFF. CDR3 coding DNA: TGTGCCAGCAGCCTACCGGGACAGGGGGCAATGAACGGGGAGCTGTTTTTT.